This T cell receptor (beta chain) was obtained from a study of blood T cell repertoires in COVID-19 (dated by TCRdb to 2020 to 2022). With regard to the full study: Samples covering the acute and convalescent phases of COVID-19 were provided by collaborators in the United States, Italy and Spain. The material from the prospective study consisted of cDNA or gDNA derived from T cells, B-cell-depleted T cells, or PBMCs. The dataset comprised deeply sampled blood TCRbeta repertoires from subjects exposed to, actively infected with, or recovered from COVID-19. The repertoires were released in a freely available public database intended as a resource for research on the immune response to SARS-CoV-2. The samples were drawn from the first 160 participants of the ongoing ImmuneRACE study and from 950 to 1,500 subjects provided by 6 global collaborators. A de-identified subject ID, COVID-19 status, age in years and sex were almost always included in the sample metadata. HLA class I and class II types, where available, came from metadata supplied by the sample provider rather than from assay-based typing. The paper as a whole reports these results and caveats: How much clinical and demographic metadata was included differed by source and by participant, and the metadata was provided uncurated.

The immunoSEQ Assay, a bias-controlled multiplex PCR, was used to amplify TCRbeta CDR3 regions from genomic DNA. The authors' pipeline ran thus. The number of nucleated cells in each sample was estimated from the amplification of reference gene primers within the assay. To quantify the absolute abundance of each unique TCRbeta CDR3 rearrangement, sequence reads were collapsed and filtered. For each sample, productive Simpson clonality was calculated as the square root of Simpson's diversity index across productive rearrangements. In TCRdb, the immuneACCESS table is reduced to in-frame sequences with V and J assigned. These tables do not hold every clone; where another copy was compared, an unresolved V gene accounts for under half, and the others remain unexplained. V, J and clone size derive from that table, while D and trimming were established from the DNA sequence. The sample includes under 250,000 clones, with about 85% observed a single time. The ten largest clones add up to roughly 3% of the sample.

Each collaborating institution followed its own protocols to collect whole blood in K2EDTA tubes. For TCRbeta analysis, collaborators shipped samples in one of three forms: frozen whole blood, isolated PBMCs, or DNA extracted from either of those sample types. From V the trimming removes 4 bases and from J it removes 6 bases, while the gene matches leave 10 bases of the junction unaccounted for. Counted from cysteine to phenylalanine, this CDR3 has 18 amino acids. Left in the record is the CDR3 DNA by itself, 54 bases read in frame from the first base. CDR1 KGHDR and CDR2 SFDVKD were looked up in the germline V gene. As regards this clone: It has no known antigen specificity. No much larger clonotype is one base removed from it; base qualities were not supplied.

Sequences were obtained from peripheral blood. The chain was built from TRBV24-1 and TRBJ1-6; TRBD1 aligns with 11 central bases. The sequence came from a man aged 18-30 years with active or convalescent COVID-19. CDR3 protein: CATSDRIRTGGRNSPLHF. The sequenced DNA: TGTGCCACCAGTGACCGAATCCGGACAGGGGGCCGTAATTCACCCCTCCACTTT.